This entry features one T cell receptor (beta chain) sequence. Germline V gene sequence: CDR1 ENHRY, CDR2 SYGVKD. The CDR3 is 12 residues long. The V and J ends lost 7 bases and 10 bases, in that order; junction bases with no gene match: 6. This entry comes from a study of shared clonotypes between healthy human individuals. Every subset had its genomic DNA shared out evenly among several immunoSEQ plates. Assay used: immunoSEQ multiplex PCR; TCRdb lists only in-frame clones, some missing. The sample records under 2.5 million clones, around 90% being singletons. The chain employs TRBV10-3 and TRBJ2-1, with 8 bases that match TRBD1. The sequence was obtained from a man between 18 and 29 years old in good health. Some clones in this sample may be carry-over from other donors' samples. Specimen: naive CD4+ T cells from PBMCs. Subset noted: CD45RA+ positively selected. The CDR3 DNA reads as TGTGCCATCAAAGCAGGGGGCGGGGAGCAGTTCTTC. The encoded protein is CAIKAGGGEQFF.